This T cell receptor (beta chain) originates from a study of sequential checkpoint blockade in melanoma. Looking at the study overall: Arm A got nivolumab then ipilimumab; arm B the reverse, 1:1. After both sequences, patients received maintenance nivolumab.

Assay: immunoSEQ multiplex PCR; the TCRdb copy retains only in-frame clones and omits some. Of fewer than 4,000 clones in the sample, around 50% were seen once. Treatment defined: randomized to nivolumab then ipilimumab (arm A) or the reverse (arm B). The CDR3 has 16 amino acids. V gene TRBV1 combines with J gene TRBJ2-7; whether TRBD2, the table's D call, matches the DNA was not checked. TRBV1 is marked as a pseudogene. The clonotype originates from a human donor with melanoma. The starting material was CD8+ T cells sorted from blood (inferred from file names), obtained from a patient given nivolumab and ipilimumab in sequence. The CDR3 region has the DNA TGCACCAGCAGCCAAGATAAAGCTAGCGGGACCTACGAGCAGTACTTC. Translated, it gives CTSSQDKASGTYEQYF.